Listed below are T cell receptor beta chains from one sample, sequenced in a study of blood T cell repertoires in COVID-19. Sequencing was performed with immunoSEQ multiplex PCR; in TCRdb, only in-frame clones are kept and a portion is missing. Among about 180,000 clones listed, more than 75% were seen once. Material for sequencing was PBMCs or T cells enriched from blood (not recorded which). The receptors were gathered from a woman in her thirties who had recovered from COVID-19. CDR3s include the opening cysteine and the closing phenylalanine or tryptophan. A D gene is named only where the DNA matches it firmly. Size is stated for part of the rows, as once, few or many counts, or as a class when the clone is expanded.

j_call v_call d_call clone_size cdr3_aa cdr3_nt
TRBJ2-7 TRBV30 . . CAWRGLNYGEQYF TGTGCCTGGCGCGGACTAAACTACGGGGAGCAGTACTTC
TRBJ1-1 TRBV28 TRBD1 few CASRTTGERIEAFF TGTGCCAGCAGAACGACAGGGGAGAGAATTGAAGCTTTCTTT
TRBJ2-1 TRBV5-6 TRBD2 many CASSLGSLTGGKNEQFF TGTGCCAGCAGCTTGGGCTCTCTAACGGGAGGGAAGAATGAGCAGTTCTTC
TRBJ1-1 TRBV5-1 TRBD1 . CASSFDRVERGAFF TGCGCCAGCAGCTTCGACAGGGTGGAGAGGGGTGCTTTCTTT
TRBJ2-2 TRBV7-9 TRBD1 . CASSPREGAHTGELFF TGTGCCAGCAGCCCGAGAGAGGGGGCGCACACCGGGGAGCTGTTTTTT
TRBJ2-7 TRBV12-3/TRBV12-4 . . CASSLGSKQYF TGTGCCAGCAGTTTAGGCAGTAAGCAGTACTTC
TRBJ2-3 TRBV11-3 TRBD1 once CASSYQGADTQYF TGTGCCAGCAGTTATCAGGGGGCAGATACGCAGTATTTT
TRBJ2-1 TRBV3-1/TRBV3-2 . . CASSQEFRLRTYNEQFF TGTGCCAGCAGCCAAGAGTTTAGACTAAGGACGTACAATGAGCAGTTCTTC
TRBJ1-4 TRBV5-1 TRBD1 . CASSFFGTGVREKLFF TGCGCCAGCAGCTTTTTTGGGACAGGGGTGCGGGAAAAACTGTTTTTT
TRBJ2-7 TRBV10-1 TRBD1 few CASSESITDRDYEQYF TGCGCCAGCAGTGAGTCAATAACGGACAGGGACTACGAGCAGTACTTC
TRBJ2-1 TRBV2 TRBD2 . CASSGLTSDNEQFF TGTGCCAGCAGTGGACTTACTAGCGACAATGAGCAGTTCTTC
TRBJ2-4 TRBV29-1 . few CSVVGNRAKNIQYF TGCAGCGTTGTTGGTAACAGGGCCAAAAACATTCAGTACTTC
TRBJ2-2 TRBV30 TRBD2 . CAWVTGGPTGELFF TGTGCCTGGGTTACGGGAGGACCCACCGGGGAGCTGTTTTTT
TRBJ1-1 TRBV7-2 TRBD1 . CASSTQVGQGNTEAFF TGTGCCAGCAGCACCCAGGTCGGACAGGGGAACACTGAAGCTTTCTTT
TRBJ2-2 TRBV19 . . CASKPIYTGELFF TGTGCCAGTAAGCCAATTTATACCGGGGAGCTGTTTTTT
TRBJ2-6 TRBV19 TRBD1 . CASSMRTGSGANVLTF TGTGCCAGTAGTATGAGGACAGGGTCTGGGGCCAACGTCCTGACTTTC
TRBJ2-2 TRBV3-1/TRBV3-2 . . CASSQVWQANTGELFF TGTGCCAGCAGCCAAGTCTGGCAGGCTAACACCGGGGAGCTGTTTTTT
TRBJ2-5 TRBV5-1 TRBD1 . CASSFRQGRETQYF TGCGCCAGCAGCTTTCGACAGGGGCGAGAGACCCAGTACTTC
TRBJ1-2 TRBV12-3/TRBV12-4 . . CASTLGANYGYTF TGTGCCAGCACCCTAGGGGCGAACTATGGCTACACCTTC
TRBJ2-1 TRBV28 TRBD2 . CASSTTGTRWYNEQFF TGTGCCAGCAGCACTACCGGGACTAGGTGGTACAATGAGCAGTTCTTC
TRBJ1-1 TRBV20-1 TRBD1 . CSATPTGSAFF TGCAGTGCTACTCCGACAGGGTCTGCTTTCTTT
TRBJ1-2 TRBV5-5 TRBD1 few CASRLEDRVYGYTF TGTGCCAGCAGACTGGAGGACAGGGTATACGGCTACACCTTC
TRBJ1-1 TRBV2 . . CASSDTGHMNTEAFF TGTGCCAGCAGTGACACGGGACATATGAACACTGAAGCTTTCTTT
TRBJ2-7 TRBV28 . . CASRTPSTYEQYF TGTGCCAGCAGGACACCGTCTACCTACGAGCAGTACTTC
TRBJ2-5 TRBV28 TRBD2 . CASRRRELGRPGETQYF TGTGCCAGCAGAAGGCGGGAGCTTGGACGCCCCGGAGAGACCCAGTACTTC
TRBJ2-7 TRBV28 . . CASSLLSEAEQYF TGTGCCAGCAGTTTATTGAGCGAGGCCGAGCAGTACTTC
TRBJ2-2 TRBV5-5 TRBD2 . CASSLYAGGTGELFF TGTGCCAGCAGCTTGTACGCGGGAGGGACCGGGGAGCTGTTTTTT
TRBJ1-2 TRBV5-1 TRBD1 few CASSARGQGDYGYTF TGCGCCAGCAGCGCCCGGGGACAGGGCGACTATGGCTACACCTTC